These 4 T cell receptor beta chains were sequenced from one sample in a study of Ad26.COV2.S vaccination and SARS-CoV-2 variants. Treatment here: about 20 received Ad26.COV2.S at low or high dose, single or two shots; about 5 received placebo; per-sample allocation not given. Sampling occurred on day 63 after the first vaccine or placebo injection. Sequenced by immunoSEQ multiplex PCR; TCRdb stores in-frame clones only, minus some. The table has about 370,000 clones, roughly nine tenths seen once; the top ten hold around 3.4%. The source was peripheral blood, collected in a trial of Ad26.COV2.S vaccine versus placebo. The receptors derive from a person between 18 and 65 years old who received the Ad26.COV2.S COVID-19 vaccine or a placebo.

The rearrangement uses TRBV3-1 (or the pseudogene TRBV3-2) and TRBJ1-4, with 8 bases aligning to TRBD1. V trimming: 1 base; J trimming: 4 bases; junction bases outside the gene matches: 5. Germline V gene lookup returns CDR1 LGHDT and CDR2 YNNKEL (reference sequence). The CDR3 is 16 residues long. CDR3: CASSQAQGVGNEKLFF. The CDR3 DNA is TGTGCCAGCAGCCAAGCACAGGGGGTTGGTAATGAAAAACTGTTTTTT.

The CDR3 region is CASSPSTDNEKLFF. In DNA, the CDR3 is TGCGCCAGCAGCCCGTCGACGGATAATGAAAAACTGTTTTTT. The chain employs TRBV5-1 and TRBJ1-4, with D unclear. In germline, CDR1 is SGHRS, CDR2 YFSETQ. The CDR3 spans 14 residues. Trimming shortened V by 4 bases and J by 4 bases, and 11 bases separated the two germline ends.

The chain recombines TRBV4-3 with TRBJ1-1; 10 bases align to TRBD1. The CDR3 spans 13 residues. CDR1 is LGHNA and CDR2 is YSLEER in the germline V gene. The V and J ends lost 6 bases and 4 bases, in that order; junction bases with no gene match: 2. The CDR3 protein is CASRDRGRTEAFF. The CDR3 nucleotides read TGCGCCAGCAGAGACAGGGGGCGCACTGAAGCTTTCTTT.

The gene calls are TRBV19 and TRBJ1-1; D not resolved. The germline V and J ends were trimmed by 4 bases and 8 bases, with 14 bases remaining between them. The CDR3 totals 13 residues. Germline V gene data show CDR1 as LNHDA and CDR2 as SQIVND (reference sequence). The chain's CDR3 is CASSTGWPPEAFF. Written as DNA, the CDR3 is TGTGCCAGTAGTACGGGCTGGCCCCCGGAAGCTTTCTTT.